The sequence of this T cell receptor (beta chain) was determined in a study of CD8 T cells in ankylosing spondylitis. Points from the study as a whole: Disease-linked clones proved CD8+ and comparatively uncommon in peripheral blood. In the blood and synovial fluid of reactive arthritis, some motif variants had been previously reported. The clones that were linked to disease were reported to be significantly enriched in matched synovial fluid samples from ankylosing spondylitis patients.

Germline CDR1 reads SQVTM; CDR2 reads ANQGSEA. Trimming took 4 bases from V and 11 from J; bases not matched to a gene: 14. This CDR3 is 14 amino acids long. At least ten counts were recorded for this clonotype. Its cognate antigen is unknown. With molecular barcodes, quantitative 5'-RACE was used to make the TCR beta libraries. TCRdb processed the 5' RACE reads anew with MiXCR; each CDR3 protein has one entry. The sample has about 66,000 distinct CDR3 sequences; 6.2% are singletons. The sequenced sample consisted of synovial fluid, either unsorted or a sorted T cell fraction (not recorded which). This TCR was recovered from a male donor with ankylosing spondylitis. This chain links TRBV29-1 with TRBJ2-1; 7 nucleotides align to TRBD1. CDR3 protein: CSVVRDRGPSKQFF. The CDR3 DNA is TGCAGCGTTGTTCGGGACAGAGGGCCTAGTAAGCAGTTCTTC.